The 16 T cell receptor beta chains given below trace back to one sample, sequenced in a study of Ad26.COV2.S vaccination and SARS-CoV-2 variants. Profiling relied on immunoSEQ multiplex PCR, and the TCRdb table lists in-frame clones only, not all of them. This table has over 450,000 clones, 80% to 90% appearing once. Treatment specified: some 19 received Ad26.COV2.S at low or high dose, single or two shots; about five received placebo; per-sample allocation not given. The samples were gathered on day 63 after the first injection of vaccine or placebo. The sample consisted of peripheral blood, taken in a trial of Ad26.COV2.S vaccine versus placebo. These receptor sequences come from a person between 18 and 60 years old who received the Ad26.COV2.S COVID-19 vaccine or a placebo.

The chain employs TRBV6-2 or TRBV6-3 and TRBJ1-5; tentatively, D is TRBD1 (5 bases). The V end lost 0 bases, the J end lost 0 bases, and 21 bases lay between the germline ends. Germline CDR1 is MNHEY and CDR2 is SVGEGT. This CDR3 comprises 20 residues. CDR3 DNA sequence: TGTGCCAGCAGTTACTCGGGGCGTTCCCAGCCCGCCTATAGCAATCAGCCCCAGCATTTT. Its translation is CASSYSGRSQPAYSNQPQHF.

The V gene is TRBV27, the J gene TRBJ2-7, with 8 positions matching TRBD1. The germline CDR1 and CDR2 sequences are MNHEY and SMNVEV (reference sequence). The CDR3 is 14 residues long. V lost 4 bases and J lost 4; bases outside the gene matches: 6. In DNA, the CDR3 is TGTGCCAGCAGTTCCGGTGGACAGGGTTACGAGCAGTACTTC. Encoded protein: CASSSGGQGYEQYF.

CDR3 region: CASSRQGKETQYF. The DNA of the CDR3 is TGTGCCAGCAGCCGACAGGGAAAAGAGACCCAGTACTTC. The rearrangement joins TRBV14 to TRBJ2-5; TRBD1 matches 7 bases. Losses at the gene ends were 4 bases for V and 3 bases for J; bases not matched to a gene: 2. Germline V gene lookup returns CDR1 SGHDN and CDR2 FVKESK. This CDR3 comprises 13 residues.

The chain uses TRBV29-1 and TRBJ2-1, with 7 bases aligning to TRBD2. The CDR3 sequence is 14 residues long. V was pared by 6 bases and J by 7 bases, with 12 bases of the junction left unmatched. Germline CDR1 and CDR2: SQVTM and ANQGSEA. The DNA of the CDR3 is TGCAGCGTACGGGGGGATGCTAGGGGTAATGAGCAGTTCTTC. Translation: CSVRGDARGNEQFF.

The V and J genes are TRBV25-1 and TRBJ1-2; 7 bases agree with TRBD1. Germline assignment: CDR1 MGHDK and CDR2 SYGVNS. This CDR3 is 14 amino acids long. V lost 5 bases, J lost 4 bases, and 7 bases stayed unmatched. CDR3 sequence reads: CASSSDRAGYGYTF. The CDR3 DNA follows: TGTGCCAGCAGTTCTGACAGGGCTGGCTATGGCTACACCTTC.

CDR3 bases: TGTGCCAGCAGTGGCTTGGTTGAGGGGAGAGGCTATGGCTACACCTTC. This translates into CASSGLVEGRGYGYTF. The chain employs TRBV6-1 and TRBJ1-2; D is perhaps TRBD1 (5 bases). Germline V gene data show CDR1 as MNHNS and CDR2 as SASEGT. The CDR3 has 16 residues. Trimming stripped 4 bases from V and 4 bases from J, with 19 bases between.

DNA for the CDR3: TGTGCCAGTAGGGGACAGGGCGGAGACTATGGCTACACCTTC. It translates to CASRGQGGDYGYTF. The chain employs TRBV19 and TRBJ1-2; 9 bases align to TRBD1. This CDR3 is 14 amino acids long. Per the germline V gene, CDR1 is LNHDA and CDR2 is SQIVND (reference sequence). After removal of 6 bases from V and 3 bases from J, the junction contained 5 bases not matched to a gene.

The chain uses TRBV28 and TRBJ1-3; D gene unclear. V was clipped by 7 bases and J by 8 bases, with 9 bases between them. This CDR3 comprises 11 residues. Germline V gene sequence: CDR1 MDHEN, CDR2 SYDVKM. CDR3 sequence: CASTQVHTIYF. The CDR3 coding sequence is TGTGCCAGCACCCAGGTACACACCATATATTTT.

The genes are TRBV7-2 and TRBJ1-1; D not resolved. The germline V gene has CDR1 SGHTA and CDR2 FQGNSA. Trimming cost V 2 bases and J 0 bases, with 10 bases left between them. CDR3 size: 15 residues. Written as DNA, the CDR3 is TGTGCCAGCAGCTTATCACCGATGATGAACACTGAAGCTTTCTTT. Protein: CASSLSPMMNTEAFF.

The gene calls are TRBV25-1 and TRBJ1-1; maybe TRBD1 (6 bases). From germline, CDR1 is MGHDK and CDR2 SYGVNS. The CDR3 contains 17 residues. V was pared by 5 bases and J by 4 bases, with 23 bases between. This CDR3 is CASSPGQLPTLGTEAFF. In DNA, the CDR3 is TGTGCCAGCAGTCCCGGACAGCTTCCGACCCTGGGCACTGAAGCTTTCTTT.

The DNA of the CDR3 is TGTGCCAGCCACAGGGGCGGGAGGGCCCGTACCGGGGAGCTGTTTTTT. Its protein product is CASHRGGRARTGELFF. The rearrangement links TRBV9 to TRBJ2-2; 9 nucleotides align to TRBD2. Germline V CDR1 and CDR2: SGDLS, YYNGEE. The ends lost 7 bases at V and 5 bases at J; junction bases unmatched: 12. CDR3 size: 16 residues.

V gene TRBV28 combines with J gene TRBJ2-7; the match to TRBD2 covers 7 bases. CDR3 length equals 15 residues. Trimming removed 2 bases from V and 5 bases from J; junction bases left unmatched: 9. Germline V lookup: CDR1 MDHEN, CDR2 SYDVKM. CDR3 residues: CASSLNWRETHEQYF. Here the CDR3 DNA reads TGTGCCAGCAGTTTAAATTGGCGGGAGACCCACGAGCAGTACTTC.

V gene TRBV4-1 combines with J gene TRBJ2-5, with D perhaps matching TRBD2 (5 bases). Trimming removed 1 base at V and 5 bases at J, with 8 bases between. This CDR3 contains 13 residues. Germline assignment: CDR1 MGHRA and CDR2 YSYEKL. DNA for the CDR3: TGCGCCAGCAGCCAAGGAGGGCTCGAGACCCAGTACTTC. This gives the protein CASSQGGLETQYF.

This rearrangement joins TRBV19 to TRBJ1-5; D might be TRBD1 (5 bases). The ends were cut back, 6 bases at V and 7 bases at J, with 13 bases in the middle. The CDR3 totals 13 residues. Germline V gives CDR1 LNHDA, CDR2 SQIVND (reference sequence). This CDR3 is CASRRDPAQPQHF. As DNA, the CDR3 is TGTGCCAGTAGGAGGGACCCAGCCCAGCCCCAGCATTTT.

The CDR3 coding sequence is TGTGCCAGCAGCGCGGGGGCAGGCGTGTACAGCTCCTATAATTCACCCCTCCACTTT. Its translation is CASSAGAGVYSSYNSPLHF. This chain links TRBV7-8 with TRBJ1-6; the D gene is possibly TRBD1 (6 bases). Per the germline V gene, CDR1 is SGHVS and CDR2 is FQNEAQ. Trimming pared 5 bases from V and 0 bases from J, leaving 20 bases between. The CDR3 sequence is 19 residues long.

The chain carries TRBV7-9 and TRBJ1-6; D is ambiguous. Trimming took off 1 base at V and 10 bases at J, with 11 bases between the two ends. The CDR3 runs 14 residues. Germline assignment: CDR1 SEHNR and CDR2 FQNEAQ (reference sequence). The CDR3 DNA is TGTGCCAGCAGCTTAGGCCTCGACGGGTCACCCCTCCACTTT. It specifies CASSLGLDGSPLHF.